These T cell receptor beta chains were read from a single sample in a study of OX40 agonist ivuxolimab in advanced cancers. Method: immunoSEQ multiplex PCR; TCRdb's copy keeps in-frame clones and lacks some. The sample lists about 40,000 clones; roughly 86% were seen once. The sequenced sample was CD4+ or CD8+ T cells sorted from blood, obtained in a trial of the OX40 agonist ivuxolimab. These receptors came from an adult with an advanced solid tumor such as melanoma, head and neck, liver or kidney cancer. The CDR3 runs from the conserved cysteine through the conserved F or W. A D gene is named only where the DNA matches it firmly. Rows may omit the clone size; those that give it use once, few, many or a size class.

clone size: -
D gene: -
V gene: TRBV6-6
J gene: TRBJ2-7
CDR3 DNA: TGTGCCAGCAGTTACAGTTTGGCGTTGTCCTACGAGCAGTACTTC
CDR3 protein: CASSYSLALSYEQYF

clone size: few
D gene: TRBD2
V gene: TRBV2
J gene: TRBJ2-7
CDR3 DNA: TGTGCCAGCATCCGGGAGGGCCTTGAGCAGTACTTC
CDR3 protein: CASIREGLEQYF

clone size: -
D gene: TRBD1
V gene: TRBV11-2
J gene: TRBJ2-5
CDR3 DNA: TGTGCCAGCAGCCCAGACAGGGAGGAGACCCAGTACTTC
CDR3 protein: CASSPDREETQYF

clone size: -
D gene: -
V gene: TRBV6-6
J gene: TRBJ1-4
CDR3 DNA: TGTGCCAGCACAGGGAATGAAAAACTGTTTTTT
CDR3 protein: CASTGNEKLFF

clone size: -
D gene: -
V gene: TRBV10-3
J gene: TRBJ2-5
CDR3 DNA: TGTGCCATCAGTGGCGGGTTCCAAGAGACCCAGTACTTC
CDR3 protein: CAISGGFQETQYF

clone size: -
D gene: TRBD2
V gene: TRBV7-8
J gene: TRBJ2-1
CDR3 DNA: TGTGCCAGCAGAGCGGGAGGCTCCTACAATGAGCAGTTCTTC
CDR3 protein: CASRAGGSYNEQFF

clone size: -
D gene: -
V gene: TRBV6-1
J gene: TRBJ2-3
CDR3 DNA: TGTGCCAGCAGGGTAGGGGTTTGGGATACGCAGTATTTT
CDR3 protein: CASRVGVWDTQYF

clone size: -
D gene: -
V gene: TRBV5-8
J gene: TRBJ1-2
CDR3 DNA: TGTGCCAGCAGCTCCGACAGTTCCTATGGCTACACCTTC
CDR3 protein: CASSSDSSYGYTF

clone size: -
D gene: -
V gene: TRBV15
J gene: TRBJ2-1
CDR3 DNA: TGTGCCACCAGCAGAGAAGGGAACTACAATGAGCAGTTCTTC
CDR3 protein: CATSREGNYNEQFF

clone size: -
D gene: -
V gene: TRBV5-1
J gene: TRBJ1-3
CDR3 DNA: TGCGCCAGCAGCTTCGGCGGGGGCTCTGGAAACACCATATATTTT
CDR3 protein: CASSFGGGSGNTIYF

clone size: -
D gene: -
V gene: TRBV5-1
J gene: TRBJ2-7
CDR3 DNA: TGCGCCAGCTGCGCCCAGGTAGGCGAGCAGTACTTC
CDR3 protein: CASCAQVGEQYF

clone size: -
D gene: TRBD1
V gene: TRBV28
J gene: TRBJ1-4
CDR3 DNA: TGTGCCAGCAGTTTACAGGGGGCTTCCCTCGAAAAACTGTTTTTT
CDR3 protein: CASSLQGASLEKLFF

clone size: -
D gene: -
V gene: TRBV2
J gene: TRBJ1-2
CDR3 DNA: TGTGCCAGCACCCAGGGCTACTATGGCTACACCTTC
CDR3 protein: CASTQGYYGYTF

clone size: few
D gene: -
V gene: TRBV6-1
J gene: TRBJ2-7
CDR3 DNA: TGTGCCAGCAGTTACGGGTCCGAGCAGTACTTC
CDR3 protein: CASSYGSEQYF

clone size: once
D gene: -
V gene: TRBV9
J gene: TRBJ1-3
CDR3 DNA: TGTGCCAGCAGCAACCTCCCGGGACACCAAACTGGAAACACCATATATTTT
CDR3 protein: CASSNLPGHQTGNTIYF

clone size: -
D gene: -
V gene: TRBV2
J gene: TRBJ2-7
CDR3 DNA: TGTGCCAGCAGCCCCTCGGGGGGCGGTTTCTACGAGCAGTACTTC
CDR3 protein: CASSPSGGGFYEQYF

clone size: -
D gene: -
V gene: TRBV6-1
J gene: TRBJ1-4
CDR3 DNA: TGTGCCAGCATCCTGGGTTGGGGTGAAAAACTGTTTTTT
CDR3 protein: CASILGWGEKLFF

clone size: -
D gene: TRBD1
V gene: TRBV7-3
J gene: TRBJ2-7
CDR3 DNA: TGTGCCAGCAGCTTAACCGAGACAGGGCCGCGGTACTTC
CDR3 protein: CASSLTETGPRYF

clone size: -
D gene: TRBD1
V gene: TRBV16
J gene: TRBJ1-5
CDR3 DNA: TGTGCCAGCAGCCAATCTGCAGGGGGCTCCAATCAGCCCCAGCATTTT
CDR3 protein: CASSQSAGGSNQPQHF

clone size: -
D gene: -
V gene: TRBV5-1
J gene: TRBJ1-1
CDR3 DNA: TGCGCCAGCAGCTTGGGTCGAGTCGGGGGTGGTACTGAAGCTTTCTTT
CDR3 protein: CASSLGRVGGGTEAFF

clone size: -
D gene: -
V gene: TRBV9
J gene: TRBJ2-3
CDR3 DNA: TGTGCCAGCAGCACCCGGACTGGAGATACGCAGTATTTT
CDR3 protein: CASSTRTGDTQYF

clone size: -
D gene: -
V gene: TRBV28
J gene: TRBJ2-3
CDR3 DNA: TGTGCCAGCAGTCGAAGCCCGGGACGTGATATGGATACGCAGTATTTT
CDR3 protein: CASSRSPGRDMDTQYF

clone size: once
D gene: TRBD1
V gene: TRBV10-3
J gene: TRBJ1-5
CDR3 DNA: TGTGCCATCAGTGAGGACAGGGTGGTCCATCAGCCCCAGCATTTT
CDR3 protein: CAISEDRVVHQPQHF

clone size: -
D gene: -
V gene: TRBV10-3
J gene: TRBJ2-3
CDR3 DNA: TGTGCCATCAGTGAGTCGAGAAACGGGGCCACAGATACGCAGTATTTT
CDR3 protein: CAISESRNGATDTQYF

clone size: -
D gene: TRBD2
V gene: TRBV30
J gene: TRBJ2-7
CDR3 DNA: TGTGCCTGGAGTGTAGGTCGGACTAGCGGGAGTCCGGGAGAGCAGTACTTC
CDR3 protein: CAWSVGRTSGSPGEQYF

clone size: -
D gene: TRBD2
V gene: TRBV28
J gene: TRBJ2-5
CDR3 DNA: TGTGCCAGCAGTTTAATCTCCAGCGGGAGCGGCAAGACCCAGTACTTC
CDR3 protein: CASSLISSGSGKTQYF

clone size: -
D gene: -
V gene: TRBV27
J gene: TRBJ2-7
CDR3 DNA: TGTGCCAGCAGCCCTCCTCCGTTGGTCGAGCAGTACTTC
CDR3 protein: CASSPPPLVEQYF

clone size: -
D gene: -
V gene: TRBV9
J gene: TRBJ2-7
CDR3 DNA: TGTGCCAGCAGCGTAAGCCCCGGGCCAGAGCAGTACTTC
CDR3 protein: CASSVSPGPEQYF

clone size: few
D gene: TRBD1
V gene: TRBV19
J gene: TRBJ1-3
CDR3 DNA: TGTGCCAGTCTGACAGGGAGCGATGCTGGAAACACCATATATTTT
CDR3 protein: CASLTGSDAGNTIYF

clone size: -
D gene: TRBD1
V gene: TRBV6-5
J gene: TRBJ1-2
CDR3 DNA: TGTGCCAGCAGGGCCGGGACAGGGGAGGCCTATGGCTACACCTTC
CDR3 protein: CASRAGTGEAYGYTF

clone size: once
D gene: TRBD2
V gene: TRBV9
J gene: TRBJ2-3
CDR3 DNA: TGTGCCAGCAGCGCTGGAAGTTCAGCGGGGACAGATACGCAGTATTTT
CDR3 protein: CASSAGSSAGTDTQYF

clone size: -
D gene: -
V gene: TRBV11-1
J gene: TRBJ2-5
CDR3 DNA: TGTGCCAGCAGCCAACAAGAGACCCAGTACTTC
CDR3 protein: CASSQQETQYF

clone size: -
D gene: -
V gene: TRBV28
J gene: TRBJ2-6
CDR3 DNA: TGTGCCAGCAGTTTTCAGGGCTCTGGGGCCAACGTCCTGACTTTC
CDR3 protein: CASSFQGSGANVLTF

clone size: once
D gene: -
V gene: TRBV27
J gene: TRBJ1-1
CDR3 DNA: TGTGCCAGCAAGATCTACAGAGAAAACACTGAAGCTTTCTTT
CDR3 protein: CASKIYRENTEAFF

clone size: once
D gene: TRBD2
V gene: TRBV18
J gene: TRBJ2-3
CDR3 DNA: TGTGCCAGCTCACCTCGCCGACTAGCGGGACGGGGCACAGATACGCAGTATTTT
CDR3 protein: CASSPRRLAGRGTDTQYF

clone size: -
D gene: -
V gene: TRBV28
J gene: TRBJ2-7
CDR3 DNA: TGTGCCAGCAGTTTCCCGAACCGGGACGGAACCTACGAGCAGTACTTC
CDR3 protein: CASSFPNRDGTYEQYF

clone size: -
D gene: TRBD2
V gene: TRBV29-1
J gene: TRBJ2-3
CDR3 DNA: TGCAGCGTTGAAGATTCGGGGACTAGCGGACCCCCCGATACGCAGTATTTT
CDR3 protein: CSVEDSGTSGPPDTQYF

clone size: -
D gene: -
V gene: TRBV13
J gene: TRBJ2-3
CDR3 DNA: TGTGCCAGCAGCACTCGGACGGGCGATAGCACAGATACGCAGTATTTT
CDR3 protein: CASSTRTGDSTDTQYF

clone size: -
D gene: -
V gene: TRBV5-1
J gene: TRBJ2-3
CDR3 DNA: TGCGCCAGCAGCTTGCGGGCAGATACGCAGTATTTT
CDR3 protein: CASSLRADTQYF

clone size: -
D gene: TRBD1
V gene: TRBV7-9
J gene: TRBJ1-2
CDR3 DNA: TGTGCCAGCAGCCCAAGACAGGGGGACTATGGCTACACCTTC
CDR3 protein: CASSPRQGDYGYTF

clone size: -
D gene: TRBD1
V gene: TRBV5-4
J gene: TRBJ1-2
CDR3 DNA: TGTGCCAGCAGAACTGACAGGGTCAGGGGCTACACCTTC
CDR3 protein: CASRTDRVRGYTF

clone size: -
D gene: TRBD1
V gene: TRBV9
J gene: TRBJ2-7
CDR3 DNA: TGTGCCAGCAGCGTAGATGGGACAGGGCAGGGATACGAGCAGTACTTC
CDR3 protein: CASSVDGTGQGYEQYF

clone size: -
D gene: -
V gene: TRBV30
J gene: TRBJ2-7
CDR3 DNA: TGTGCCTGGAGTGACCGGGACGAAAGATACTACGAGCAGTACTTC
CDR3 protein: CAWSDRDERYYEQYF

clone size: -
D gene: TRBD2
V gene: TRBV5-4
J gene: TRBJ2-7
CDR3 DNA: TGTGCCAGCAGCCCTCCGTTAGCGGGAGGGTACGAGCAGTACTTC
CDR3 protein: CASSPPLAGGYEQYF

clone size: -
D gene: TRBD1
V gene: TRBV5-1
J gene: TRBJ2-7
CDR3 DNA: TGCGCCAGCACCGACAGGGTCCACGAGCAGTACTTC
CDR3 protein: CASTDRVHEQYF

clone size: few
D gene: -
V gene: TRBV9
J gene: TRBJ2-5
CDR3 DNA: TGTGCCAGCAGCGTAAAGGGGGGCGATGTTGGAGAGACCCAGTACTTC
CDR3 protein: CASSVKGGDVGETQYF

clone size: -
D gene: TRBD2
V gene: TRBV11-1
J gene: TRBJ2-6
CDR3 DNA: TGTGCCAGCAGCCCATCAGGTTTAGCGGGGGGGCTTGGGGCCAACGTCCTGACTTTC
CDR3 protein: CASSPSGLAGGLGANVLTF

clone size: -
D gene: -
V gene: TRBV6-5
J gene: TRBJ1-5
CDR3 DNA: TGTGCCGCCCATCCGCGGAGGGCCAAGCAGCCCCAGCATTTT
CDR3 protein: CAAHPRRAKQPQHF

clone size: -
D gene: -
V gene: TRBV7-9
J gene: TRBJ2-1
CDR3 DNA: TGTGCCAGCAGTACCGGCAACAGAAACAATGAGCAGTTCTTC
CDR3 protein: CASSTGNRNNEQFF

clone size: -
D gene: TRBD2
V gene: TRBV25-1
J gene: TRBJ2-1
CDR3 DNA: TGTGCCAGCAACCCTGCGGGGGGGCCCAGGAATGAGCAGTTCTTC
CDR3 protein: CASNPAGGPRNEQFF

clone size: -
D gene: TRBD1
V gene: TRBV6-5
J gene: TRBJ1-1
CDR3 DNA: TGTGCCAGCAGTTACCCCGGGACAGGTCCGCCTCCCACTTTCTTT
CDR3 protein: CASSYPGTGPPPTFF

clone size: -
D gene: -
V gene: TRBV5-3
J gene: TRBJ2-4
CDR3 DNA: TGTGCCAGAAGCGCCAGGGGATCCCTCAAAAAAAACATTCAGTACTTC
CDR3 protein: CARSARGSLKKNIQYF

clone size: -
D gene: TRBD1
V gene: TRBV29-1
J gene: TRBJ2-5
CDR3 DNA: TGCAGCATAGAGACAGGGATAGAGACCCAGTACTTC
CDR3 protein: CSIETGIETQYF

clone size: -
D gene: TRBD2
V gene: TRBV7-3
J gene: TRBJ2-5
CDR3 DNA: TGTGCCAGCAGCTTAAGCGGGGGGGCGGAGACCCAGTACTTC
CDR3 protein: CASSLSGGAETQYF

clone size: once
D gene: TRBD2
V gene: TRBV5-1
J gene: TRBJ2-5
CDR3 DNA: TGCGCCAGCAGCTTGGCCGGGGGGGCAGAGACCCAGTACTTC
CDR3 protein: CASSLAGGAETQYF

clone size: once
D gene: TRBD2
V gene: TRBV7-8
J gene: TRBJ2-1
CDR3 DNA: TGTGCCAGCAGCTTGTTAGGTACGGGAGGGACCTACAATGAGCAGTTCTTC
CDR3 protein: CASSLLGTGGTYNEQFF

clone size: -
D gene: TRBD1
V gene: TRBV4-1
J gene: TRBJ1-2
CDR3 DNA: TGCGCCACGGCCGGGACAGCCGCTGGTGGCTACACCTTC
CDR3 protein: CATAGTAAGGYTF

clone size: -
D gene: -
V gene: TRBV18
J gene: TRBJ2-3
CDR3 DNA: TGTGCCAGCTCACTCCGTCAGTCGGGGAACACAGATACGCAGTATTTT
CDR3 protein: CASSLRQSGNTDTQYF

clone size: -
D gene: -
V gene: TRBV15
J gene: TRBJ2-7
CDR3 DNA: TGTGCCACCAGCAGAGGGACCTCCTACGAGCAGTACTTC
CDR3 protein: CATSRGTSYEQYF

clone size: few
D gene: -
V gene: TRBV18
J gene: TRBJ2-2
CDR3 DNA: TGTGCCAGCTCACTCCTAACCGGGGAGCTGTTTTTT
CDR3 protein: CASSLLTGELFF